This passage covers 31 T cell receptor beta chains from one sample sequenced in a study of blood T cell repertoires in COVID-19. Sequenced by immunoSEQ multiplex PCR; TCRdb stores in-frame clones only, minus some. Of more than 150,000 clones in the sample, 84% are singletons; the top ten hold approximately 14%. Sequences were obtained from peripheral blood. These receptors were taken from a man younger than 40 with active or convalescent COVID-19.

This clone was seen more than once but under ten times. The chain uses TRBV6-5 and TRBJ1-5, with 10 bases matching TRBD1. CDR3 length: 15 amino acids. In germline, CDR1 is MNHEY, CDR2 SVGAGI. The V gene end was trimmed by 6 bases and the J gene end by 6 bases; junction bases not matched to a gene: 8. The CDR3 bases are TGTGCCAGCAGAAGACAGGGGGCATCTGGTCAGCCCCAGCATTTT. This gives the protein CASRRQGASGQPQHF.

This chain links TRBV7-9 with TRBJ1-1; D unresolved. The CDR3 covers 16 residues. With 6 bases removed from V and 3 bases from J, the gap between germline ends came to 20 bases. CDR1 SEHNR and CDR2 FQNEAQ come from the germline V gene (reference sequence). The CDR3 region has the DNA TGTGCCAGCAGTTTCTCCGTGGGTGAGGTCGACACTGAAGCTTTCTTT. Protein sequence: CASSFSVGEVDTEAFF.

This clone appeared a single time. This rearrangement joins TRBV11-3 to TRBJ2-1; 16 nucleotides agree with TRBD2. The CDR3 has 14 amino acids. Germline V CDR1 and CDR2: SGHNT, YENEEA. V shed 6 bases, J shed 16 bases, and the junction held 9 bases outside the gene matches. The CDR3 spells CASRGTSGRAGVFF. The CDR3 bases are TGTGCCAGCAGGGGGACTAGCGGGAGGGCCGGTGTTTTCTTC.

J is TRBJ2-5 and V is TRBV3-1 (or the pseudogene TRBV3-2); D uncertain. The germline V gene has CDR1 LGHDT and CDR2 YNNKEL (reference sequence). This CDR3 spans 15 amino acids. V gave up 4 bases and J gave up 1 base, with 13 bases separating them. CDR3 sequence: CASSPPLSSQETQYF. The CDR3 DNA reads as TGTGCCAGCAGCCCACCTTTAAGCTCCCAAGAGACCCAGTACTTC.

The chain links TRBV30 to TRBJ1-5; 10 positions match TRBD1. J gave up 3 bases and V 4 bases, and 9 bases lay outside the gene matches. CDR1 is GTSNPN, CDR2 SVGIG, per germline (reference sequence). The length of the CDR3 is 16 residues. This CDR3 reads CAWNRQGARINQPQHF. The CDR3 bases are TGTGCCTGGAACCGACAGGGGGCCCGTATCAATCAGCCCCAGCATTTT.

In DNA form, the CDR3 reads TGCGCCAGCAGCCCCCTCCCCACGGTGAACACTGAAGCTTTCTTT. Its protein product is CASSPLPTVNTEAFF. The chain joins TRBV23-1 to TRBJ1-1, with D unclear. TRBV23-1 is recorded as an ORF, its role being uncertain. V was pared by 6 bases and J by 0 bases, with 14 bases between. This CDR3 has 15 residues.

The chain links TRBV27 to TRBJ2-5, with D tentatively TRBD2 (6 bases). Germline loops: CDR1 MNHEY, CDR2 SMNVEV (reference sequence). The CDR3 sequence is 16 residues long. The V gene lost 5 bases and the J gene lost 4 bases, with 20 bases spanning the gap. As DNA, the CDR3 is TGTGCCAGCAGTGCTCGCAGGGAGGACCCCTCAGAGACCCAGTACTTC. It yields the protein CASSARREDPSETQYF.

The gene calls are TRBV5-1 and TRBJ2-5; 12 bases map to TRBD2. The CDR3 consists of 17 residues. Germline trimming cut 0 bases from V and 0 bases from J; bases unmatched to any gene: 3. CDR1 is SGHRS, CDR2 YFSETQ, per germline. The CDR3 coding sequence is TGCGCCAGCAGCTTGGGACTAGCGGGAGAGCACCAAGAGACCCAGTACTTC. Translating gives CASSLGLAGEHQETQYF. Full variable domain (outside the CDR3, taken from reference TRBV5-1 and TRBJ2-5): KAGVTQTPRYLIKTRGQQVTLSCSPISGHRSVSWYQQTPGQGLQFLFEYFSETQRNKGNFPGRFSGRQFSNSRSEMNVSTLELGDSALYLCASSLGLAGEHQETQYFGPGTRLLVL.

The genes are TRBV7-2 and TRBJ2-7; 12 bases align to TRBD1. The germline V gene encodes CDR1 SGHTA and CDR2 FQGNSA. V was clipped by 4 bases and J by 3 bases; unmatched bases: 4. The CDR3 is 15 amino acids. CDR3 residues: CASSWGQGARYEQYF. In DNA form, the CDR3 reads TGTGCCAGCAGCTGGGGACAGGGGGCTCGCTACGAGCAGTACTTC. The complete variable domain, with remaining parts taken from reference TRBV7-2 and TRBJ2-7, reads GAGVSQSPSNKVTEKGKDVELRCDPISGHTALYWYRQSLGQGLEFLIYFQGNSAPDKSGLPSDRFSAERTGGSVSTLTIQRTQQEDSAVYLCASSWGQGARYEQYFGPGTRLTVT.

This chain joins TRBV4-3 and TRBJ2-7, with 7 bases identical to TRBD2. Trimming took 2 bases from V and 1 from J; bases not matched to a gene: 5. CDR3 length: 15 amino acids. Germline V lookup: CDR1 LGHNA, CDR2 YSLEER. As DNA, the CDR3 is TGCGCCAGCAGCCAACGGCAGGGACTATCCTACGAGCAGTACTTC. Encoded protein: CASSQRQGLSYEQYF.

This chain joins TRBV6-5 and TRBJ2-3, with 10 bases fitting TRBD1. Germline V gene data show CDR1 as MNHEY and CDR2 as SVGAGI. The CDR3 spans 15 residues. J gave up 8 bases and V 8 bases, and 13 bases lay outside the gene matches. CDR3 region: CASEKGTGVSSTQYF. As DNA, the CDR3 is TGTGCCAGCGAGAAAGGGACAGGGGTTAGTAGTACGCAGTATTTT.

The chain has TRBV6-1 and TRBJ2-2; D not resolved. Germline V CDR1 and CDR2: MNHNS, SASEGT. V was clipped by 6 bases and J by 4 bases, with 9 bases between them. The CDR3 extends over 13 amino acids. CDR3 loop: CASRSPGTGELFF. The CDR3, as DNA: TGTGCCAGCAGGTCCCCGGGCACCGGGGAGCTGTTTTTT.

The chain links TRBV5-1 to TRBJ2-5; 15 bases are a match to TRBD2. With 7 bases clipped from V and 2 bases from J, the junction kept 9 bases outside the gene matches. CDR1 and CDR2 from the germline V gene are SGHRS and YFSETQ. The CDR3 covers 17 residues. The CDR3 nucleotides are TGCGCCAGCCGGCGATCAGGACTAGCGGGGGGGCAAGAGACCCAGTACTTC. This encodes CASRRSGLAGGQETQYF.

The CDR3 is CASSSLSAGVENSPLHF. CDR3 sequence (DNA): TGTGCCAGCAGTTCTCTCTCCGCGGGGGTTGAGAATTCACCCCTCCACTTT. The J gene is TRBJ1-6, the V gene TRBV27, with D possibly matching TRBD1 (5 bases). Trimming left V 4 bases short and J 7 bases short, with 20 bases between. This CDR3 spans 17 amino acids. The germline CDR1 and CDR2 sequences are MNHEY and SMNVEV (reference sequence).

The gene calls are TRBV19 and TRBJ1-6; 9 nucleotides align to TRBD1. The CDR3 is 16 amino acids. The germline V gene has CDR1 LNHDA and CDR2 SQIVND (reference sequence). With 6 bases clipped from V and 1 base from J, the junction kept 4 bases outside the gene matches. CDR3 amino acids: CASSLQGASYNSPLHF. The CDR3 DNA is TGTGCCAGTAGCTTACAGGGGGCTTCCTATAATTCACCCCTCCACTTT.

The chain combines TRBV5-5 with TRBJ2-5, with 10 bases that match TRBD1. Germline CDR1 and CDR2: SGHKS and YYEKEE (reference sequence). The CDR3 runs 16 residues. The J segment lost 3 bases and the V segment lost 2 bases, leaving 7 bases of the junction unmatched. The CDR3 region has the DNA TGTGCCAGCAGCTTCAGGCTGGGACAGGGGAAAGAGACCCAGTACTTC. Translation: CASSFRLGQGKETQYF.

The chain joins TRBV24-1 to TRBJ1-2; 9 bases map to TRBD1. In germline, CDR1 is KGHDR, CDR2 SFDVKD. The CDR3 totals 15 residues. V was pared by 3 bases and J by 10 bases, with 11 bases of the junction left unmatched. DNA for the CDR3: TGTGCCACCAGTGATATGAGAGGACAGGGGACCTACTACACCTTC. Protein product: CATSDMRGQGTYYTF.

The chain employs TRBV7-6 and TRBJ1-5, with D possibly being TRBD1 (6 bases). This CDR3 region has 14 residues. The V and J ends lost 10 bases and 6 bases respectively, with 19 bases between them. Germline values: CDR1 SGHVS, CDR2 FNYEAQ. The CDR3 coding sequence is TGTGCCACTTCTCAGGGACAACGAAGTCAGCCCCAGCATTTT. As protein: CATSQGQRSQPQHF.

The chain has TRBV2 and TRBJ2-1, with 13 bases that match TRBD2. V was pared by 6 bases and J by 6 bases, with 5 bases of the junction left unmatched. The CDR3 loop spans 15 amino acids. Germline V gene data show CDR1 as SNHLY and CDR2 as FYNNEI. The DNA for the CDR3 is TGTGCCAGCAGCCAACTAGCGGGAGGGGTCAATGAGCAGTTCTTC. Encoded protein: CASSQLAGGVNEQFF.

This clone was seen a few times. The chain recombines TRBV24-1 with TRBJ1-2; no firm D call. Germline lookup yields CDR1 KGHDR and CDR2 SFDVKD. The CDR3 is made up of 13 amino acids. Trimming took 5 bases from V and 5 from J, leaving 11 bases between them. As DNA, the CDR3 is TGTGCCACCAGTGCTGACGGGAGTTATGGCTACACCTTC. This encodes CATSADGSYGYTF.

The chain links TRBV5-4 to TRBJ1-1; no firm D call. V was pared by 3 bases and J by 5 bases, with 8 bases between. CDR3 length: 12 residues. Per the germline V gene, CDR1 is SGHNT and CDR2 is YYREEE (reference sequence). The CDR3 is CASSSPGTEAFF. DNA of the CDR3: TGTGCCAGCAGCTCCCCGGGAACTGAAGCTTTCTTT.

On this clone itself: Without the conserved terminal phenylalanine or tryptophan, this CDR3 likely stems from a read error. The chain joins TRBV25-1 to TRBJ1-1; TRBD1 matches 11 bases. CDR1 and CDR2 (germline): MGHDK, SYGVNS. The length of the CDR3 is 18 residues. V was clipped by 3 bases and J by 4 bases; unmatched bases: 13. CDR3 sequence (DNA): TGTGCCAGCAGTGAGTTGGGACAGGGGGATATAGGGTCCACTGAAGCTTTCCTT. Encoded protein: CASSELGQGDIGSTEAFL.

The V and J genes are TRBV7-6 and TRBJ2-3, with TRBD2 matching 11 bases. J was trimmed by 3 bases and V by 2 bases; bases with no gene match: 10. CDR3 size: 18 residues. In germline, CDR1 is SGHVS, CDR2 FNYEAQ. CDR3 bases: TGTGCCAGCAGCTTAAGGGTCCCCACTAGCGGGGGTACAGATACGCAGTATTTT. Translating it yields CASSLRVPTSGGTDTQYF. Based on the CDR3 plus reference TRBV7-6 and TRBJ2-3, the full variable domain is GAGVSQSPRYKVTKRGQDVALRCDPISGHVSLYWYRQALGQGPEFLTYFNYEAQQDKSGLPNDRFSAERPEGSISTLTIQRTEQRDSAMYRCASSLRVPTSGGTDTQYFGPGTRLTVL.

The genes are TRBV25-1 and TRBJ1-2; no clear D gene. CDR1 is MGHDK, CDR2 SYGVNS, per germline. This CDR3 comprises 14 residues. Between the trimmed V and J ends, which lost 5 bases and 2 bases, there was a span of 12 bases. CDR3 residues: CASSPAGFNYGYTF. CDR3 coding DNA: TGTGCCAGCAGTCCAGCGGGGTTCAACTATGGCTACACCTTC.

This clone has more than one count but fewer than ten. The chain employs TRBV18 and TRBJ1-2; 8 bases are shared with TRBD1. V lost 5 bases to trimming and J lost 3 bases; unmatched junction nucleotides: 20. Germline CDR1 is KGHSH and CDR2 is LQKENI. This CDR3 has 19 residues. CDR3 in DNA: TGTGCCAGCTCAACCACGGAGTTCGCAGGGGGCCGAGTATACTATGGCTACACCTTC. Amino acids: CASSTTEFAGGRVYYGYTF.

The chain links TRBV29-1 to TRBJ2-3; 10 nucleotides match TRBD2. The CDR3 is made up of 15 amino acids. V lost 4 bases to trimming and J lost 2 bases; unmatched junction nucleotides: 6. The germline V gene encodes CDR1 SQVTM and CDR2 ANQGSEA. The CDR3 DNA follows: TGCAGCGTTGCACCCGGGACTAGCGACACAGATACGCAGTATTTT. Translation: CSVAPGTSDTDTQYF.

The CDR3 DNA reads TGCGCCAGCAGCATACGGACAGGGGGCGACAACACTGAAGCTTTCTTT. Translating gives CASSIRTGGDNTEAFF. The chain uses TRBV4-1 and TRBJ1-1; TRBD1 matches at 11 bases. Losses at the gene ends were 5 bases for V and 2 bases for J; bases not matched to a gene: 7. This CDR3 comprises 16 residues. The germline CDR1 and CDR2 sequences are MGHRA and YSYEKL.

The J gene is TRBJ1-5, the V gene TRBV6-1; possible D gene TRBD1, 6 bases. Germline CDR1 and CDR2: MNHNS and SASEGT. Deletions cut 1 base from V and 9 bases from J, with 10 bases between. This CDR3 contains 13 residues. The CDR3 sequence is CASSEDRERPQHF. The CDR3 DNA is TGTGCCAGCAGTGAAGACAGGGAAAGGCCCCAGCATTTT.

The gene calls are TRBV4-1 and TRBJ1-2; a weak D match, TRBD1 (5 bases). The CDR3 is 16 amino acids. Trimming left V 4 bases short and J 3 bases short, with 18 bases between. Per germline, CDR1 MGHRA and CDR2 YSYEKL. The CDR3 loop is CASSLREGPADYGYTF. Written as DNA, the CDR3 is TGCGCCAGCAGCCTCAGGGAGGGACCGGCGGACTATGGCTACACCTTC.

V usage is TRBV5-4 and J usage is TRBJ1-2; unclear D gene. Trimming took off 0 bases at V and 1 base at J, with 10 bases between the two ends. The CDR3 has 15 residues. The germline CDR1 and CDR2 sequences are SGHNT and YYREEE (reference sequence). CDR3 sequence reads: CASSLASGFNYGYTF. The CDR3 nucleotides read TGTGCCAGCAGCTTGGCGTCCGGGTTTAACTATGGCTACACCTTC.

This clone was found a few times. The genes are TRBV9 and TRBJ1-4, with 11 bases aligning to TRBD1. Per germline, CDR1 SGDLS and CDR2 YYNGEE. The CDR3 has 16 amino acids. J gave up 2 bases and V 2 bases, and 2 bases lay outside the gene matches. The CDR3 sequence is CASSVGQGGTNEKLFF. CDR3 sequence (DNA): TGTGCCAGCAGCGTGGGACAGGGGGGGACTAATGAAAAACTGTTTTTT. The full variable domain, rest sourced from reference TRBV9 and TRBJ1-4, is DSGVTQTPKHLITATGQRVTLRCSPRSGDLSVYWYQQSLDQGLQFLIQYYNGEERAKGNILERFSAQQFPDLHSELNLSSLELGDSALYFCASSVGQGGTNEKLFFGSGTQLSVL.